This T cell receptor beta chain was retrieved from a study of shared clonotypes between healthy human individuals. Genomic DNA of each subset was evenly split across several immunoSEQ plates. This table comes from immunoSEQ multiplex PCR, and its TCRdb copy is limited to in-frame clones, with some not included. The table lists nearly 2 million clones, around 96% of them singletons. Details on this clone: The antigen is unknown.

Naive CD8 cells were CD45RO-negative, positively selected for CCR7, excluding terminally differentiated effector memory CD45RA+ cells. This CDR3 spans 14 amino acids. The germline gives CDR1 MNHNS, CDR2 SASEGT. V gave up 7 bases and J gave up 4 bases; unmatched junction bases: 8. Study results and limitations: Researchers found naive subsets generally carried larger estimated richness than memory subsets.

This receptor was taken from a man aged 18-30 years in good health. The rearrangement links TRBV6-1 to TRBJ2-3; 7 bases are shared with TRBD1. The sequenced material came from naive CD8+ T cells sorted from blood. The CDR3 DNA reads TGTGCCAGCATTTCTAGACAGGGACCAGATACGCAGTATTTT. It specifies CASISRQGPDTQYF.